This TCR beta chain was profiled in a study of blood T cell repertoires in COVID-19. Study details: Samples taken during acute and convalescent COVID-19 were collected in the United States, Italy and Spain. In each case, the material was cDNA or gDNA derived from T cells, B-cell-depleted T cells, or PBMCs.

Trimming took 1 base from V and 4 from J, leaving 14 bases between them. Looked up from germline, CDR1 is LGHNA and CDR2 is YNFKEQ. This CDR3 has 15 amino acids. Measured with immunoSEQ multiplex PCR; TCRdb has only the in-frame clones, and not every one. Of approximately 15,000 clones in the sample, approximately 88% are singletons; the top ten hold around 10%. This clonotype originated in a human donor in a cohort sampled during active COVID-19. The sample was peripheral blood. The chain joins TRBV4-2 to TRBJ2-7, with D maybe TRBD1 (6 bases). The DNA of the CDR3 is TGTGCCAGCAGCCAAGTTTGGGACACTGTGTACGAGCAGTACTTC. Amino acids: CASSQVWDTVYEQYF.